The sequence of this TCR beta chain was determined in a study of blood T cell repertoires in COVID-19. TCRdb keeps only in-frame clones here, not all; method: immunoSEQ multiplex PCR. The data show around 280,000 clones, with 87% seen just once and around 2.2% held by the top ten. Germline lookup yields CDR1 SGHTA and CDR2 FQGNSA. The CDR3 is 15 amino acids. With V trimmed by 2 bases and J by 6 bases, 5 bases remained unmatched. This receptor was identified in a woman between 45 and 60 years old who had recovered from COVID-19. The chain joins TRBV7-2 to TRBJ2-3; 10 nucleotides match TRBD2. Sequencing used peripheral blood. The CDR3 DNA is TGTGCCAGCAGCTTAAGCGGGGGGGCCTGGGATACGCAGTATTTT. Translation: CASSLSGGAWDTQYF.